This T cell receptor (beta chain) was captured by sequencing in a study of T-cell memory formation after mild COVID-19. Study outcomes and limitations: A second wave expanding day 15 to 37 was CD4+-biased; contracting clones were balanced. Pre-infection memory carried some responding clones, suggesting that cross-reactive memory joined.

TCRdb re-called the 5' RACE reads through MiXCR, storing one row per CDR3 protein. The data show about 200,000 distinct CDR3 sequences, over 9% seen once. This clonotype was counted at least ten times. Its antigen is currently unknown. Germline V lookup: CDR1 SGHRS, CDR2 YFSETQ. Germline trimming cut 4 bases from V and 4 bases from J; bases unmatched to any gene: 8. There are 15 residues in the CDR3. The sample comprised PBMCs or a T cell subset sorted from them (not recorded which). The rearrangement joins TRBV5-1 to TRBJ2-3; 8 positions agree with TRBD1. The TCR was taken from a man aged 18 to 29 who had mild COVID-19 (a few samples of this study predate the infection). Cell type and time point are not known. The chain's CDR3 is CASSAQTGVADTQYF. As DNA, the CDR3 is TGCGCCAGCAGCGCCCAGACAGGGGTGGCAGATACGCAGTATTTT.